A single sample is the source of the 15 T cell receptor beta chains below, sequenced in a study of T-cell reconstitution after alpha-beta-depleted transplantation in children. It was with unique molecular identifiers that the TCRbeta library was prepared. In TCRdb, the PCR reads were re-called with MiXCR into one record per CDR3 protein. The sample includes about a million distinct CDR3 sequences, about 29% of them seen just once. The sequencing here drew on PBMCs, mostly from graft donor cells, taken 360 days after TCRalphabeta/CD19-depleted stem cell transplant. These receptor sequences come from a boy younger than two who had a stem cell transplant for SCID, so the T cells may come from the graft donor.

This clonotype was found a few times. The rearrangement joins TRBV20-1 to TRBJ1-3; D call uncertain. The germline gives CDR1 DFQATT, CDR2 SNEGSKA (reference sequence). With 6 bases removed from V and 2 bases from J, the gap between germline ends came to 8 bases. The CDR3 length is 12 residues. CDR3 in amino acids: CSAQFTGNTIYF. CDR3 nucleotides: TGCAGTGCCCAATTTACTGGAAACACCATATATTTT.

This chain links TRBV7-9 with TRBJ2-7; 7 bases align to TRBD1. The germline CDR1 and CDR2 sequences are SEHNR and FQNEAQ (reference sequence). The CDR3 runs 14 residues. After removal of 6 bases from V and 3 bases from J, the junction contained 8 bases not matched to a gene. This chain's CDR3 is CASSPRDSLYEQYF. CDR3 DNA sequence: TGTGCCAGCAGTCCCCGGGACAGCCTCTACGAGCAGTACTTC.

The J gene is TRBJ2-3, the V gene TRBV12-3 or TRBV12-4; the D is unclear. Between the trimmed V and J ends, which lost 10 bases and 2 bases, there was a span of 16 bases. The CDR3 contains 14 residues. The CDR3 loop is CAISGRPSTDTQYF. As DNA, the CDR3 is TGTGCCATCTCGGGTCGCCCATCCACAGATACGCAGTATTTT.

The chain's CDR3 is CASSPATGLGETQYF. For the CDR3, the DNA is TGTGCCAGCAGCCCTGCTACGGGACTAGGGGAGACCCAGTACTTC. The chain couples TRBV7-8 to TRBJ2-5, with 8 bases lining up with TRBD2. This CDR3 spans 15 amino acids. Germline V gene sequence: CDR1 SGHVS, CDR2 FQNEAQ. J gave up 5 bases and V 5 bases, and 10 bases lay outside the gene matches.

The table lists this clonotype with many counts. This chain links TRBV20-1 with TRBJ2-7; D is unclear. The CDR3 is 12 residues long. The V end lost 6 bases, the J end lost 9 bases, and 18 bases lay between the germline ends. Germline V CDR1 and CDR2: DFQATT, SNEGSKA (reference sequence). The CDR3 DNA is TGCAGTGCCCGGTCGCAGTTAGGTGGGCAGTACTTC. This gives the protein CSARSQLGGQYF.

V and J are TRBV4-2 and TRBJ2-7; TRBD1 aligns across 9 bases. Germline V lookup: CDR1 LGHNA, CDR2 YNFKEQ. The CDR3 runs 16 residues. V shed 3 bases and J 0 bases; nucleotides not matched to a gene: 6. CDR3 region: CASSQGQGKSSYEQYF. In DNA form, the CDR3 reads TGTGCCAGCAGCCAGGGACAGGGAAAAAGCTCCTACGAGCAGTACTTC.

This chain joins TRBV6-5 and TRBJ2-7, with D possibly being TRBD1 (6 bases). The ends were cut back, 0 bases at V and 3 bases at J, with 9 bases in the middle. The CDR3 spans 14 residues. Looked up from germline, CDR1 is MNHEY and CDR2 is SVGAGI. CDR3 bases: TGTGCCAGCAGTTACTCTAAAGGGGGCTACGAGCAGTACTTC. This encodes CASSYSKGGYEQYF.

This chain uses TRBV9 with TRBJ2-1, with D maybe TRBD1 (5 bases). Germline CDR1 and CDR2: SGDLS and YYNGEE. The CDR3 totals 15 residues. The V gene lost 3 bases and the J gene lost 6 bases, with 16 bases spanning the gap. In nucleotides, the CDR3 is TGTGCCAGCAGCGCAGACCCAGGGATAGTCAATGAGCAGTTCTTC. It specifies CASSADPGIVNEQFF.

The V gene is TRBV5-1, the J gene TRBJ2-4, with 9 bases aligning to TRBD1. CDR1 and CDR2 (germline): SGHRS, YFSETQ. This CDR3 has 13 residues. Trimming took 0 bases from V and 8 from J; bases not matched to a gene: 0. CDR3 nucleotide sequence: TGCGCCAGCAGCTTGGGGGACAGGGACATTCAGTACTTC. It is translated as CASSLGDRDIQYF. Drawing the rest from reference TRBV5-1 and TRBJ2-4, the complete variable domain is KAGVTQTPRYLIKTRGQQVTLSCSPISGHRSVSWYQQTPGQGLQFLFEYFSETQRNKGNFPGRFSGRQFSNSRSEMNVSTLELGDSALYLCASSLGDRDIQYFGAGTRLSVL.

The chain combines TRBV12-3 or TRBV12-4 with TRBJ2-7; D not resolved. Trimming removed 1 base from V and 4 bases from J, with 8 bases in between. The CDR3 sequence is 13 residues long. The CDR3 sequence is CASSLVLPYEQYF. CDR3 nucleotides: TGTGCCAGCAGTTTAGTGCTTCCTTACGAGCAGTACTTC.

Only a few counts were recorded for this clonotype. The J gene is TRBJ2-7, the V gene TRBV19; no firm D call. V shed 7 bases and J shed 6 bases, with 25 bases lying between them. The CDR3 is 16 amino acids. Germline CDR1 is LNHDA and CDR2 is SQIVND (reference sequence). This CDR3 reads CASNPTFGPTTSEQYF. In DNA form, the CDR3 reads TGTGCCAGTAATCCTACGTTCGGCCCAACTACGAGCGAGCAGTACTTC.

The chain has TRBV7-9 and TRBJ1-1; D unresolved. CDR3 length: 15 residues. Trimming removed 7 bases from V and 0 bases from J, with 15 bases in between. The germline CDR1 and CDR2 sequences are SEHNR and FQNEAQ (reference sequence). CDR3 protein: CASIPAASLNTEAFF. The CDR3, as DNA: TGTGCCAGCATCCCGGCTGCCTCTTTGAACACTGAAGCTTTCTTT.

V usage is TRBV3-1 and J usage is TRBJ2-1; 13 nucleotides match TRBD2. V was clipped by 8 bases and J by 0 bases; unmatched bases: 4. The germline V gene has CDR1 LGHDT and CDR2 YNNKEL (reference sequence). The length of the CDR3 is 16 residues. CDR3: CASETSGGPSYNEQFF. CDR3 DNA: TGTGCCAGCGAGACTAGCGGGGGGCCCTCCTACAATGAGCAGTTCTTC.

The chain recombines TRBV27 with TRBJ2-3; D is unresolved. Germline-derived CDR1 and CDR2 are MNHEY and SMNVEV (reference sequence). Trimming removed 5 bases from V and 2 bases from J, with 17 bases in between. There are 16 residues in the CDR3. CDR3 in amino acids: CASSPYETRITDTQYF. The CDR3 coding sequence is TGTGCCAGCAGTCCTTATGAGACAAGGATCACAGATACGCAGTATTTT.

The chain links TRBV7-9 to TRBJ2-4, with D unclear. V lost 4 bases, J lost 0 bases, and 16 bases lay in between. CDR1 and CDR2 (germline): SEHNR, FQNEAQ (reference sequence). The CDR3 covers 17 residues. The CDR3 nucleotides read TGTGCCAGCAGCTCAGAAGGCCCCCAAGAAGCCAAAAACATTCAGTACTTC. The encoded protein is CASSSEGPQEAKNIQYF.